The 22 T cell receptor beta chains below were found in one sample sequenced in a study of T-cell memory formation after mild COVID-19 (dated by TCRdb to the early 2020s). Receptor amplification or capture employed 5' RACE. The data were produced on an Illumina NovaSeq 6000. TCRdb reprocessed the public reads (quality trimming at Q25 with fastp, clone calling with MiXCR) and kept in-frame beta chains. Entries are consolidated by CDR3 protein sequence, retaining the most common genes and DNA. This sample gives fewer than 350,000 distinct CDR3 sequences in total; roughly an eighth of them show up just once. The ten largest clones take up roughly 23% of the sample. The source material was PBMCs or a T cell subset sorted from them (not recorded which). The source is a young man who had mild COVID-19 (a few samples of this study predate the infection). The sample titles of this study are shuffled in the database, so cell type and time point are left out; the donor was told from shared clones.

This clonotype was seen a handful of times. This chain links TRBV2 with TRBJ2-7, with TRBD1 as a possible D gene (5 bases). Germline CDR1 reads SNHLY; CDR2 reads FYNNEI. The CDR3 spans 13 residues. Trimming pared 6 bases from V and 0 bases from J, leaving 9 bases between. Written as DNA, the CDR3 is TGTGCCAGCAGGCTGGACACCTCCTACGAGCAGTACTTC. Protein: CASRLDTSYEQYF.

A few counts support this clonotype. This chain uses TRBV19 with TRBJ2-3, with D perhaps matching TRBD2 (6 bases). In germline, CDR1 is LNHDA, CDR2 SQIVND (reference sequence). V was pared by 3 bases and J by 4 bases, with 14 bases between. This CDR3 contains 15 residues. CDR3 loop: CASSIDETRSDTQYF. The CDR3 DNA reads TGTGCCAGTAGTATCGACGAGACTAGGTCAGATACGCAGTATTTT.

The chain joins TRBV9 to TRBJ2-3; D is unclear. The CDR3 has 14 residues. Germline loops: CDR1 SGDLS, CDR2 YYNGEE. The V gene lost 0 bases and the J gene lost 6 bases, with 11 bases spanning the gap. CDR3 in DNA: TGTGCCAGCAGCGTAGCTGTGGCGATCGATACGCAGTATTTT. As protein: CASSVAVAIDTQYF.

The table lists this clonotype with a few counts. V gene TRBV11-2 combines with J gene TRBJ2-5; possibly TRBD2 for D (5 bases). V was cut by 4 bases and J by 7 bases, with 16 bases left in between. The CDR3 runs 14 residues. The germline V gene has CDR1 SGHAT and CDR2 FQNNGV. CDR3 amino acids: CASSSAKRARTQYF. DNA of the CDR3: TGTGCCAGCAGCTCCGCTAAGAGGGCAAGGACCCAGTACTTC.

The chain recombines TRBV12-3 or TRBV12-4 with TRBJ2-1, with a possible D match to TRBD1 (5 bases). V was shortened by 6 bases and J by 7 bases, with 13 bases between the two germline ends. This CDR3 has 13 amino acids. The CDR3 DNA is TGTGCCAGCAGATCCCCAGGACATAATGAGCAGTTCTTC. Translating gives CASRSPGHNEQFF.

The chain recombines TRBV3-1 with TRBJ1-5; D not certain. This CDR3 region has 14 residues. Germline-derived CDR1 and CDR2 are LGHDT and YNNKEL (reference sequence). V was trimmed by 2 bases and J by 4 bases, leaving 9 bases between them. The CDR3 loop reads CASSQSARNQPQHF. CDR3 nucleotide sequence: TGTGCCAGCAGCCAATCGGCCAGGAATCAGCCCCAGCATTTT.

Only a few counts were recorded for this clonotype. This rearrangement joins TRBV18 to TRBJ1-1, with D perhaps matching TRBD1 (5 bases). The CDR3 length is 15 residues. The V end was cut by 3 bases, the J end by 5 bases, with 16 bases between. Germline V gene sequence: CDR1 KGHSH, CDR2 LQKENI. The CDR3 DNA is TGTGCCAGCTCACCTGGGCAGGGCGGTCGGACTGAAGCTTTCTTT. The encoded protein is CASSPGQGGRTEAFF.

A few counts support this clonotype. The V gene is TRBV5-6, the J gene TRBJ1-2, with no clear D. Trimming shortened V by 1 base and J by 7 bases, and 8 bases separated the two germline ends. The germline gives CDR1 SGHDT, CDR2 YYEEEE. The CDR3 consists of 12 residues. CDR3 bases: TGTGCCAGCAGCTTGTGGGAAAGTGGCTACACCTTC. This gives the protein CASSLWESGYTF.

The sample holds a few counts of this clonotype. The chain combines TRBV9 with TRBJ2-5; D unclear. Germline loops: CDR1 SGDLS, CDR2 YYNGEE. V gave up 3 bases and J gave up 2 bases, with 5 bases separating them. This CDR3 has 12 residues. DNA for the CDR3: TGTGCCAGCAGCGGGGTTCAAGAGACCCAGTACTTC. This gives the protein CASSGVQETQYF.

This chain uses TRBV6-1 with TRBJ1-2; possibly TRBD1 for D (6 bases). The germline V gene encodes CDR1 MNHNS and CDR2 SASEGT. The CDR3 spans 16 residues. V lost 2 bases and J lost 5, with 18 bases in between. The CDR3 region has the DNA TGTGCCAGCAGTGAATTCGGGGGCAGTATGTTATATGGCTACACCTTC. Translated, it gives CASSEFGGSMLYGYTF.

This clonotype showed up just a few times. This sequence joins TRBV9 and TRBJ1-5; D unclear. Germline CDR1 reads SGDLS; CDR2 reads YYNGEE. V lost 0 bases, J lost 4 bases, and 5 bases lay in between. The CDR3 sequence is 13 residues long. In DNA form, the CDR3 reads TGTGCCAGCAGCGTAGAGGCTAATCAGCCCCAGCATTTT. Protein: CASSVEANQPQHF. Combining the CDR3 with reference TRBV9 and TRBJ1-5 gives the whole variable domain DSGVTQTPKHLITATGQRVTLRCSPRSGDLSVYWYQQSLDQGLQFLIQYYNGEERAKGNILERFSAQQFPDLHSELNLSSLELGDSALYFCASSVEANQPQHFGDGTRLSIL.

The V call is TRBV7-9, the J call TRBJ1-1; the match to TRBD1 covers 7 bases. Germline values: CDR1 SEHNR, CDR2 FQNEAQ (reference sequence). The J segment lost 5 bases and the V segment lost 5 bases, leaving 11 bases of the junction unmatched. The CDR3 covers 15 residues. DNA of the CDR3: TGTGCCAGCAGCCCCCGACAGGGATTTGGGACTGAAGCTTTCTTT. As protein: CASSPRQGFGTEAFF.

This sequence joins TRBV12-3 or TRBV12-4 and TRBJ2-5, with D possibly TRBD2 on 5 matching bases. V was trimmed by 6 bases and J by 7 bases, leaving 21 bases between them. This CDR3 is 15 amino acids long. CDR3 bases: TGTGCCAGCAGAGGTGATTCCGGGAACGACCCGACCCAGTACTTC. Translation gives CASRGDSGNDPTQYF.

This clonotype was observed a few times. The chain couples TRBV7-9 to TRBJ1-1, with D possibly TRBD1 on 5 matching bases. Germline V lookup: CDR1 SEHNR, CDR2 FQNEAQ (reference sequence). The CDR3 sequence is 14 residues long. Trimming removed 6 bases from V and 1 base from J, with 12 bases in between. The CDR3 protein is CASRPQVGNTEAFF. In DNA, the CDR3 is TGTGCCAGCAGACCACAGGTCGGGAACACTGAAGCTTTCTTT.

This rearrangement joins TRBV20-1 to TRBJ2-7; D unresolved. Deletions cut 5 bases from V and 2 bases from J, with 13 bases between. Germline V lookup: CDR1 DFQATT, CDR2 SNEGSKA (reference sequence). The CDR3 extends over 13 amino acids. Written as DNA, the CDR3 is TGCAGTGCTCGGCCAAGGATGGCCTACGAGCAGTACTTC. Translated: CSARPRMAYEQYF.

This sequence joins TRBV18 and TRBJ2-7; the D is unclear. The CDR3 covers 17 residues. V shed 4 bases and J shed 3 bases, with 22 bases lying between them. Germline CDR1 reads KGHSH; CDR2 reads LQKENI. The CDR3, as DNA: TGTGCCAGCTCACGCTCGAATGGAGAACTTCTGTACTACGAGCAGTACGTC. Encoded protein: CASSRSNGELLYYEQYV.

The J gene is TRBJ2-1, the V gene TRBV4-1, with D hard to call. Germline CDR1 reads MGHRA; CDR2 reads YSYEKL. The V and J ends lost 0 bases and 3 bases respectively, with 6 bases between them. This CDR3 region has 14 residues. The DNA for the CDR3 is TGCGCCAGCAGCCAAGAACCGAACTACAATGAGCAGTTCTTC. Protein product: CASSQEPNYNEQFF.

This clonotype was counted between two and nine times. The chain links TRBV11-2 to TRBJ2-1, with no clear D. This CDR3 is built from 12 residues. V lost 5 bases and J lost 10, with 12 bases in between. The germline CDR1 and CDR2 sequences are SGHAT and FQNNGV. The CDR3 protein is CASSLKALEQFF. CDR3 bases: TGTGCCAGCAGCCTAAAGGCGCTGGAGCAGTTCTTC.

Only a few counts were recorded for this clonotype. The gene calls are TRBV7-9 and TRBJ2-5; D remains ambiguous. Germline lookup yields CDR1 SEHNR and CDR2 FQNEAQ (reference sequence). V was cut by 3 bases and J by 4 bases, with 9 bases left in between. The CDR3 has 13 residues. The CDR3 region has the DNA TGTGCCAGCAGCTTGTCGTTCCGAGAGACCCAGTACTTC. Amino acids: CASSLSFRETQYF.

The chain has TRBV6-2 or TRBV6-3 and TRBJ2-1, with 9 bases fitting TRBD2. Per germline, CDR1 MNHEY and CDR2 SVGEGT. The CDR3 runs to 16 residues. With 4 bases clipped from V and 3 bases from J, the junction kept 7 bases outside the gene matches. The CDR3 bases are TGTGCCAGCAGTTCCCGGACTAGCGCGAGCTACAATGAGCAGTTCTTC. Translation: CASSSRTSASYNEQFF.

J is TRBJ2-5 and V is TRBV12-3 or TRBV12-4, with 7 bases that match TRBD1. The ends lost 9 bases at V and 3 bases at J; junction bases unmatched: 1. This CDR3 has 11 amino acids. In DNA form, the CDR3 reads TGTGCCAGTCAGGGGGAAGAGACCCAGTACTTC. Translated: CASQGEETQYF.

V usage is TRBV20-1 and J usage is TRBJ2-5; 8 positions agree with TRBD1. The germline V gene encodes CDR1 DFQATT and CDR2 SNEGSKA (reference sequence). The CDR3 covers 16 residues. Trimming took 5 bases from V and 2 from J; bases not matched to a gene: 13. The CDR3 DNA reads as TGCAGTGCTTCCATACCGGGACAGGCACCTCAAGAGACCCAGTACTTC. Protein product: CSASIPGQAPQETQYF.